The 20 T cell receptor beta chains below all came from one sample that was sequenced in a study of blood T cell repertoires in COVID-19 (dated by TCRdb to 2020 to 2021). Library construction relied on the immunoSEQ multiplex PCR assay. Imported from immuneACCESS, the table was reduced by TCRdb to in-frame sequences with V and J called. These copies leave out some clones; in studies compared against another copy, an unresolved V gene accounts for under half, and the cause of the remainder is not known. This sample is represented by under 75,000 clones; roughly 80% of them were singletons. Less than 7% of the sample lies in the top ten. Sequencing was done on a sample of peripheral blood. Receptor source: a woman in her 70s with acute or convalescent COVID-19.

The chain couples TRBV6-6 to TRBJ2-7; 12 positions match TRBD2. J gave up 3 bases and V 6 bases, and 3 bases lay outside the gene matches. The CDR3 has 14 residues. CDR1 MNHNY and CDR2 SVGAGI come from the germline V gene (reference sequence). The CDR3 DNA follows: TGTGCCAGCAGCCAACTAGCGGGGGGCTACGAGCAGTACTTC. Its translation is CASSQLAGGYEQYF.

The chain uses TRBV11-3 and TRBJ2-3; TRBD2 is a possible D gene (6 bases). In germline, CDR1 is SGHNT, CDR2 YENEEA. The CDR3 contains 15 residues. V shed 3 bases and J shed 0 bases, with 10 bases lying between them. The CDR3 loop is CASSFGTSSTDTQYF. CDR3 sequence (DNA): TGTGCCAGCAGCTTCGGGACTTCCAGCACAGATACGCAGTATTTT. Supplemented by reference TRBV11-3 and TRBJ2-3, the full variable domain reads EAGVVQSPRYKIIEKKQPVAFWCNPISGHNTLYWYLQNLGQGPELLIRYENEEAVDDSQLPKDRFSAERLKGVDSTLKIQPAELGDSAVYLCASSFGTSSTDTQYFGPGTRLTVL.

This chain uses TRBV19 with TRBJ1-3; D gene uncertain. V was cut by 7 bases and J by 0 bases, with 10 bases left in between. Per the germline V gene, CDR1 is LNHDA and CDR2 is SQIVND (reference sequence). The CDR3 consists of 14 residues. As DNA, the CDR3 is TGTGCCAGTATCCTACGGTCCTCTGGAAACACCATATATTTT. Amino acids: CASILRSSGNTIYF.

The V call is TRBV7-9, the J call TRBJ2-3, with 9 bases aligning to TRBD2. CDR3 length equals 17 residues. V was clipped by 2 bases and J by 2 bases; unmatched bases: 8. Germline V lookup: CDR1 SEHNR, CDR2 FQNEAQ (reference sequence). The CDR3 nucleotides are TGTGCCAGCAGCTTATGGTACAGCGGGGGGTCCACAGATACGCAGTATTTT. It specifies CASSLWYSGGSTDTQYF. Full variable domain (rest looked up from reference TRBV7-9 and TRBJ2-3): DTGVSQNPRHKITKRGQNVTFRCDPISEHNRLYWYRQTLGQGPEFLTYFQNEAQLEKSRLLSDRFSAERPKGSFSTLEIQRTEQGDSAMYLCASSLWYSGGSTDTQYFGPGTRLTVL.

V usage is TRBV3-1 (or the pseudogene TRBV3-2) and J usage is TRBJ2-3; 9 nucleotides align to TRBD2. Per germline, CDR1 LGHDT and CDR2 YNNKEL (reference sequence). After removal of 5 bases from V and 8 bases from J, the junction contained 14 bases not matched to a gene. The CDR3 covers 16 residues. CDR3 coding DNA: TGTGCCAGCAGCATGTTAGCGGGGGCAACCCCTGGTACGCAGTATTTT. Amino acid sequence: CASSMLAGATPGTQYF.

The V call is TRBV19, the J call TRBJ1-2; the D is unclear. Germline CDR1 reads LNHDA; CDR2 reads SQIVND (reference sequence). There are 13 residues in the CDR3. Trimming left V 6 bases short and J 8 bases short, with 16 bases between. The CDR3 reads CASRSAGFGGYTF. CDR3 coding DNA: TGTGCCAGTAGGAGCGCCGGCTTTGGGGGCTACACCTTC. The full variable domain, its missing parts supplied by reference TRBV19 and TRBJ1-2, is DGGITQSPKYLFRKEGQNVTLSCEQNLNHDAMYWYRQDPGQGLRLIYYSQIVNDFQKGDIAEGYSVSREKKESFPLTVTSAQKNPTAFYLCASRSAGFGGYTFGSGTRLTVV.

The J gene is TRBJ2-3, the V gene TRBV5-4; no clear D. CDR1 and CDR2 from the germline V gene are SGHNT and YYREEE (reference sequence). The length of the CDR3 is 16 residues. Trimming took 3 bases from V and 0 from J, leaving 14 bases between them. The CDR3 loop reads CASSSTISTSTDTQYF. Written as DNA, the CDR3 is TGTGCCAGCAGCTCAACTATTTCCACTAGCACAGATACGCAGTATTTT.

The rearrangement uses TRBV5-1 and TRBJ1-6, with TRBD1 identical over 9 bases. The CDR3 spans 14 residues. V dropped 4 bases and J dropped 7; count of bases not matched to a gene: 3. Germline V CDR1 and CDR2: SGHRS, YFSETQ. CDR3 sequence: CASSPDRGNSPLHF. The CDR3 nucleotides are TGCGCCAGCAGCCCGGACAGGGGAAATTCACCCCTCCACTTT.

The V and J genes are TRBV14 and TRBJ2-2; tentatively, D is TRBD1 (7 bases). The V gene's germline CDR1 is SGHDN and CDR2 FVKESK. This CDR3 is 17 amino acids long. V was shortened by 4 bases and J by 0 bases, with 15 bases between the two germline ends. CDR3 in DNA: TGTGCCAGCAGCCGAGCTACCAGGGGGGCGAACACCGGGGAGCTGTTTTTT. This gives the protein CASSRATRGANTGELFF.

This clone was picked up many times. This chain joins TRBV19 and TRBJ2-3; 9 nucleotides agree with TRBD1. The germline V gene encodes CDR1 LNHDA and CDR2 SQIVND (reference sequence). This CDR3 has 14 amino acids. Trimming at V came to 7 bases and at J to 2 bases, leaving 4 bases not matched to a gene. This CDR3 is CASTRTGDTDTQYF. CDR3 coding DNA: TGTGCCAGTACTCGGACAGGGGACACAGATACGCAGTATTTT.

The J gene is TRBJ2-1, the V gene TRBV6-2 or TRBV6-3, with 13 positions matching TRBD2. The CDR3 loop spans 16 amino acids. V lost 1 base, J lost 5 bases, and 2 bases stayed unmatched. Germline V lookup: CDR1 MNHEY, CDR2 SVGEGT. This CDR3 is CASSYLGLAGNNEQFF. As DNA, the CDR3 is TGTGCCAGCAGTTACTTGGGACTAGCGGGAAACAATGAGCAGTTCTTC.

V usage is TRBV2 and J usage is TRBJ2-1; 11 nucleotides match TRBD2. The CDR3 has 15 residues. Germline V gene lookup returns CDR1 SNHLY and CDR2 FYNNEI. The V segment lost 4 bases and the J segment 8 bases; nucleotides outside the gene matches: 7. CDR3: CASSVRTSGGDEQFF. Written as DNA, the CDR3 is TGTGCCAGCAGTGTTCGAACTAGCGGGGGTGATGAGCAGTTCTTC.

CDR3 amino acids: CASNQYLDTEAFF. The CDR3 DNA is TGTGCCAGCAATCAGTACCTCGACACTGAAGCTTTCTTT. This sequence joins TRBV7-2 and TRBJ1-1; D unresolved. The germline gives CDR1 SGHTA, CDR2 FQGNSA. This CDR3 is 13 amino acids long. The V and J ends lost 7 bases and 3 bases respectively, with 12 bases between them.

The chain has TRBV7-8 and TRBJ2-5; 11 nucleotides agree with TRBD2. This CDR3 has 17 residues. Germline loops: CDR1 SGHVS, CDR2 FQNEAQ. The ends lost 3 bases at V and 2 bases at J; junction bases unmatched: 8. In nucleotides, the CDR3 is TGTGCCAGCAGCTTTTCGGGACTAGCGGTATCACAAGAGACCCAGTACTTC. Translated, it gives CASSFSGLAVSQETQYF. Combining the CDR3 with reference TRBV7-8 and TRBJ2-5 gives the whole variable domain GAGVSQSPRYKVAKRGQDVALRCDPISGHVSLFWYQQALGQGPEFLTYFQNEAQLDKSGLPSDRFFAERPEGSVSTLKIQRTQQEDSAVYLCASSFSGLAVSQETQYFGPGTRLLVL.

The chain combines TRBV15 with TRBJ2-7; possible D gene TRBD2, 6 bases. The germline CDR1 and CDR2 sequences are LNHNV and YYDKDF (reference sequence). The CDR3 length is 14 residues. The ends were cut back, 5 bases at V and 4 bases at J, with 15 bases in the middle. CDR3 amino acids: CATSLPGGQYEQYF. The CDR3 nucleotides read TGTGCCACCAGCCTCCCAGGAGGGCAGTACGAGCAGTACTTC.

This chain connects TRBV7-8 to TRBJ1-1, with 7 bases aligning to TRBD1. J gave up 5 bases and V 5 bases, and 2 bases lay outside the gene matches. Per germline, CDR1 SGHVS and CDR2 FQNEAQ. CDR3 size: 12 residues. This CDR3 is CASSPQGTEAFF. CDR3 in DNA: TGTGCCAGCAGCCCACAGGGGACTGAAGCTTTCTTT.

The genes are TRBV28 and TRBJ1-6, with no clear D. Trimming removed 4 bases from V and 0 bases from J, with 13 bases in between. CDR3 length: 17 amino acids. Germline CDR1 reads MDHEN; CDR2 reads SYDVKM. CDR3 protein: CASSSTPSSSYNSPLHF. CDR3 DNA: TGTGCCAGCAGTTCCACGCCGAGTAGCTCCTATAATTCACCCCTCCACTTT.

The chain links TRBV28 to TRBJ2-3; 8 bases agree with TRBD2. This CDR3 has 12 amino acids. Germline V gives CDR1 MDHEN, CDR2 SYDVKM. V dropped 5 bases and J dropped 9; count of bases not matched to a gene: 4. CDR3 amino acids: CASSTGLATQYF. The CDR3 coding sequence is TGTGCCAGCAGTACAGGACTAGCAACGCAGTATTTT.

V gene TRBV2 combines with J gene TRBJ1-5; D gene uncertain. The CDR3 loop spans 13 amino acids. From germline, CDR1 is SNHLY and CDR2 FYNNEI. V was clipped by 8 bases and J by 6 bases, with 14 bases between them. CDR3 sequence reads: CASGSESRQPQHF. For the CDR3, the DNA is TGTGCCAGCGGGTCGGAGAGCCGTCAGCCCCAGCATTTT.

This clone was counted a few times. Germline is not matched at one junction end, which may reflect a read error. The chain employs TRBV7-7 and TRBJ2-2; the match to TRBD2 covers 11 bases. The CDR3 has 16 amino acids. The germline V gene encodes CDR1 SSHAT and CDR2 FNYEAQ (reference sequence). The CDR3 protein is CASSKTSGGDTGELFF. The CDR3 DNA follows: TGTGCTAGCAGCAAAACTAGCGGGGGAGATACCGGGGAGCTGTTTTTT.